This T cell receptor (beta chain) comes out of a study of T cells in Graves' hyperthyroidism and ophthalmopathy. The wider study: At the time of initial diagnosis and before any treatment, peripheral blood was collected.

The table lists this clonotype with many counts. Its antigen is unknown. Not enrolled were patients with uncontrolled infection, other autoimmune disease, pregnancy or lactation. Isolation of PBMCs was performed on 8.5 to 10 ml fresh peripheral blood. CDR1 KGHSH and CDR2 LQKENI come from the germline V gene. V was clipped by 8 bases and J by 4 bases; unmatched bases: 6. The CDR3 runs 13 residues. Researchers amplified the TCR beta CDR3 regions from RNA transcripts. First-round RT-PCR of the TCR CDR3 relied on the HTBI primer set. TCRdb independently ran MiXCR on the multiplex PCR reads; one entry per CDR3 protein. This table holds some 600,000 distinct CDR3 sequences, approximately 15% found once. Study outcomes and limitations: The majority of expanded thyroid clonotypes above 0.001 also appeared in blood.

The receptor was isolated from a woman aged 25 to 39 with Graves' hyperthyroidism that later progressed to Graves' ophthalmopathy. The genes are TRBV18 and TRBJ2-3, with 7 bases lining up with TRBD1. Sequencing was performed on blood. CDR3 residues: CASSRTGADTQYF. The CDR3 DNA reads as TGTGCCAGCAGCCGTACAGGGGCAGATACGCAGTATTTT.